One and the same sample provided the 9 T cell receptor beta chains below, sequenced in a study of shared clonotypes between healthy human individuals. Here immunoSEQ multiplex PCR was the method, and the copy in TCRdb shows in-frame clones only, minus some. This repertoire shows 700,000 or so clones, 60% to 80% found once; its top ten account for roughly 1.8%. Sequencing was done on a sample of memory CD4+ T cells sorted from blood. The subset denotes: CD45RA-negative fraction. The receptors stem from a woman aged 30 to 39 in good health.

The chain recombines TRBV15 with TRBJ2-5, with a tentative D call TRBD1 (5 bases). CDR1 is LNHNV, CDR2 YYDKDF, per germline (reference sequence). V lost 0 bases to trimming and J lost 5 bases, with 10 bases between them. The CDR3 covers 14 residues. CDR3 in amino acids: CATSRDGAAETQYF. In DNA, the CDR3 is TGTGCCACCAGCAGAGATGGGGCGGCCGAGACCCAGTACTTC.

The V gene is TRBV5-5, the J gene TRBJ2-5; possible D gene TRBD1, 6 bases. V was shortened by 3 bases and J by 4 bases, with 13 bases between the two germline ends. The CDR3 is made up of 14 amino acids. Germline CDR1 SGHKS, CDR2 YYEKEE (reference sequence). Here the CDR3 reads CASSSLQGGETQYF. In DNA, the CDR3 is TGTGCCAGCAGCTCCCTACAGGGCGGAGAGACCCAGTACTTC.

The rearrangement links TRBV18 to TRBJ1-4; possibly TRBD1 for D (5 bases). This CDR3 region has 15 residues. The germline V gene has CDR1 KGHSH and CDR2 LQKENI. The V gene lost 2 bases and the J gene lost 8 bases, with 15 bases spanning the gap. CDR3 loop: CASSPSGFRAEKLFF. In nucleotides, the CDR3 is TGTGCCAGCTCACCATCAGGGTTCCGGGCGGAAAAACTGTTTTTT. The full variable domain, completed using reference TRBV18 and TRBJ1-4, is NAGVMQNPRHLVRRRGQEARLRCSPMKGHSHVYWYRQLPEEGLKFMVYLQKENIIDESGMPKERFSAEFPKEGPSILRIQQVVRGDSAAYFCASSPSGFRAEKLFFGSGTQLSVL.

Note on this clone: Other DNA sequences within the sample encode an identical CDR3. The chain links TRBV18 to TRBJ1-1; D might be TRBD1 (5 bases). Looked up from germline, CDR1 is KGHSH and CDR2 is LQKENI. The V gene lost 3 bases and the J gene lost 0 bases, with 8 bases spanning the gap. The CDR3 is 14 amino acids. CDR3: CASSPGTVNTEAFF. DNA for the CDR3: TGTGCCAGCTCACCGGGGACGGTGAACACTGAAGCTTTCTTT.

A few counts support this clone. V usage is TRBV14 and J usage is TRBJ2-2, with D uncertain. V was pared by 1 base and J by 6 bases, with 9 bases between. Germline values: CDR1 SGHDN, CDR2 FVKESK. CDR3 size: 14 residues. This CDR3 is CASSQVLFAGELFF. The CDR3 nucleotides are TGTGCCAGCAGCCAAGTCTTGTTCGCCGGGGAGCTGTTTTTT.

The chain is built from TRBV5-1 and TRBJ2-6; 8 bases agree with TRBD1. The length of the CDR3 is 16 residues. The germline gives CDR1 SGHRS, CDR2 YFSETQ. With 2 bases clipped from V and 0 bases from J, the junction kept 1 base outside the gene matches. The CDR3 protein is CASSLDRGSGANVLTF. CDR3 nucleotide sequence: TGCGCCAGCAGCTTAGACAGGGGCTCTGGGGCCAACGTCCTGACTTTC.

This clone was detected a few times. A read error may produce the germline difference seen at one junction end. The J gene is TRBJ2-3, the V gene TRBV6-5; D is ambiguous. CDR3 length equals 11 residues. Germline CDR1 MNHEY, CDR2 SVGAGI. This CDR3 is CASSHSDTQYF. The CDR3 DNA follows: TGTGCCAGCAGTCACTCAGATACGCAGTATTTT.

The chain carries TRBV11-2 and TRBJ2-1; D is ambiguous. The V and J ends lost 2 bases and 5 bases respectively, with 1 base between them. The germline V gene encodes CDR1 SGHAT and CDR2 FQNNGV. CDR3 length equals 11 residues. The CDR3 region has the DNA TGTGCCAGCAGCTTAAACAATGAGCAGTTCTTC. As protein: CASSLNNEQFF.

The CDR3 spells CASSPYRDGSYEQYF. The CDR3 DNA is TGCGCCAGCAGCCCTTACCGGGACGGATCCTACGAGCAGTACTTC. The rearrangement links TRBV5-1 to TRBJ2-7; D may correspond to TRBD1 or TRBD2 (5 bases each). CDR1 is SGHRS, CDR2 YFSETQ, per germline. This CDR3 is built from 15 residues. Trimming removed 4 bases at V and 1 base at J, with 15 bases between.